The 27 T cell receptor beta chains below were found in one sample sequenced in a study of T cell repertoires in cytomegalovirus infection. The antigens for these receptors are not known. From the reads, TCRdb called clonotypes with MiXCR, one entry per CDR3 protein. The sample records around 900,000 distinct CDR3 sequences, roughly a third being singletons. The input for sequencing was cultured CD8+ T cells from PBMCs, taken from culture after CMV antigen stimulation. These receptors all stem from a human donor in good health (CMV status not recorded). Some clones in this sample may be carry-over from other donors' samples.

This chain links TRBV4-1 with TRBJ2-7, with 7 bases fitting TRBD1. CDR3 length equals 14 residues. The trim removed 3 bases at V and 4 bases at J, leaving 6 bases unmatched. Germline lookup yields CDR1 MGHRA and CDR2 YSYEKL. In DNA form, the CDR3 reads TGCGCCAGCAGCCAGACGGACAGGTCGTACGAGCAGTACGTC. This codes for CASSQTDRSYEQYV.

This chain's CDR3 is CASIQRAGRSYNEQFF. The CDR3 DNA is TGTGCCAGCATCCAAAGAGCGGGACGCTCCTACAATGAGCAGTTCTTC. This sequence joins TRBV2 and TRBJ2-1; 7 bases are shared with TRBD2. From germline, CDR1 is SNHLY and CDR2 FYNNEI. This CDR3 has 16 amino acids. With 7 bases clipped from V and 0 bases from J, the junction kept 9 bases outside the gene matches.

The chain recombines TRBV5-1 with TRBJ2-3; 10 bases line up with TRBD1. J was trimmed by 4 bases and V by 8 bases; bases with no gene match: 10. Germline V gene data show CDR1 as SGHRS and CDR2 as YFSETQ. CDR3 length: 15 residues. The CDR3 coding sequence is TGCGCCAGTTCAAGGGGACAGGGGAACCCAGATACGCAGTATTTT. Residues: CASSRGQGNPDTQYF.

This clonotype has at least ten counts. The chain carries TRBV7-8 and TRBJ1-1; D ambiguous. CDR1 SGHVS and CDR2 FQNEAQ come from the germline V gene. Trimming removed 3 bases from V and 9 bases from J, with 11 bases in between. The length of the CDR3 is 12 residues. The CDR3 sequence: CASSLGTVQAFF. For the CDR3, the DNA is TGTGCCAGCAGCTTGGGAACAGTTCAAGCTTTCTTT. Combining the CDR3 with reference TRBV7-8 and TRBJ1-1 gives the whole variable domain GAGVSQSPRYKVAKRGQDVALRCDPISGHVSLFWYQQALGQGPEFLTYFQNEAQLDKSGLPSDRFFAERPEGSVSTLKIQRTQQEDSAVYLCASSLGTVQAFFGQGTRLTVV.

V usage is TRBV4-1 and J usage is TRBJ2-1; D might be TRBD2 (6 bases). Germline CDR1 and CDR2: MGHRA and YSYEKL. CDR3 length: 14 amino acids. The V end lost 0 bases, the J end lost 8 bases, and 11 bases lay between the germline ends. CDR3 in amino acids: CASSQDQSGDEQFF. CDR3 DNA sequence: TGCGCCAGCAGCCAAGATCAGTCGGGGGATGAGCAGTTCTTC.

The rearrangement links TRBV20-1 to TRBJ1-2; D unresolved. Germline values: CDR1 DFQATT, CDR2 SNEGSKA (reference sequence). Trimming removed 0 bases from V and 6 bases from J, with 14 bases in between. The CDR3 is 14 residues long. Here the CDR3 reads CSAREGLAGHGYTF. The CDR3 DNA sequence: TGCAGTGCTAGAGAAGGTCTGGCGGGCCATGGCTACACCTTC.

This chain connects TRBV20-1 to TRBJ2-5; the D gene is possibly TRBD2 (6 bases). V was pared by 3 bases and J by 4 bases, with 6 bases between. The germline CDR1 and CDR2 sequences are DFQATT and SNEGSKA (reference sequence). This CDR3 spans 11 amino acids. The CDR3 DNA sequence: TGCAGTGCTAGGCGGGGAGAGACCCAGTACTTC. Translated, it gives CSARRGETQYF.

V and J are TRBV19 and TRBJ2-1; the D gene is possibly TRBD2 (5 bases). In germline, CDR1 is LNHDA, CDR2 SQIVND (reference sequence). This CDR3 has 15 residues. The V and J ends lost 0 bases and 2 bases respectively, with 8 bases between them. CDR3 loop: CASSIDGDTYNEQFF. The CDR3 nucleotides are TGTGCCAGTAGTATAGACGGGGATACCTACAATGAGCAGTTCTTC.

This clonotype was seen more than once but under ten times. The rearrangement joins TRBV12-3 or TRBV12-4 to TRBJ1-5; TRBD1 aligns across 7 bases. The junction had 7 bases not matched to a gene; V was cut back by 1 base and J by 7 bases. The CDR3 spans 15 residues. The CDR3 coding sequence is TGTGCCAGCAGTTTAGGACAGGGTGGTTCCCAGCCCCAGCATTTT. Its translation is CASSLGQGGSQPQHF.

This sequence joins TRBV12-3 or TRBV12-4 and TRBJ1-4; 8 bases map to TRBD1. The V gene end was trimmed by 6 bases and the J gene end by 4 bases; junction bases not matched to a gene: 4. This CDR3 is 14 amino acids long. The CDR3 nucleotides read TGTGCCAGCAGCCTGGGACAGGTTAATGAAAAACTGTTTTTT. Protein product: CASSLGQVNEKLFF.

Worth noting for this clonotype: This is likely a read error, given that the CDR3 carries no conserved phenylalanine or tryptophan at its end. The rearrangement uses TRBV9 and TRBJ1-5; D call uncertain. CDR1 is SGDLS and CDR2 is YYNGEE in the germline V gene. The length of the CDR3 is 14 residues. The germline V and J ends were trimmed by 0 bases and 7 bases, with 11 bases remaining between them. In DNA, the CDR3 is TGTGCCAGCAGCGTAGGGAAGGGTGGACAGCCCCAGCATTGT. It codes for CASSVGKGGQPQHC.

Ten or more counts support this clonotype. The genes are TRBV4-1 and TRBJ1-1; possible D gene TRBD1, 6 bases. The CDR3 totals 14 residues. V gave up 0 bases and J gave up 4 bases, with 9 bases separating them. Looked up from germline, CDR1 is MGHRA and CDR2 is YSYEKL. The CDR3 loop is CASSQDRGGTEAFF. In DNA form, the CDR3 reads TGCGCCAGCAGCCAAGATAGAGGGGGCACTGAAGCTTTCTTT.

This clonotype was recorded at least ten times. The chain employs TRBV7-2 and TRBJ2-2; D perhaps matches TRBD2 (6 bases). Germline V gene lookup returns CDR1 SGHTA and CDR2 FQGNSA. This CDR3 comprises 14 residues. Trimming took off 5 bases at V and 6 bases at J, with 13 bases between the two ends. CDR3 amino acids: CASSGQQRAGELFF. The CDR3 DNA is TGTGCCAGCAGCGGCCAGCAGCGGGCCGGGGAGCTGTTTTTT.

The rearrangement uses TRBV12-3 or TRBV12-4 and TRBJ2-7, with a possible D match to TRBD1 (5 bases). This CDR3 is built from 16 residues. With 5 bases removed from V and 0 bases from J, the gap between germline ends came to 17 bases. DNA for the CDR3: TGTGCCAGCAGTCTCACCGACAGTCTTAGCTCCTACGAGCAGTACTTC. Protein product: CASSLTDSLSSYEQYF.

A few counts support this clonotype. This chain joins TRBV6-6 and TRBJ1-6; D is unresolved. CDR3 size: 20 residues. Germline-derived CDR1 and CDR2 are MNHNY and SVGAGI (reference sequence). The V end was cut by 0 bases, the J end by 0 bases, with 18 bases between. The CDR3 reads CASSYSSDVWRSSYNSPLHF. CDR3 sequence (DNA): TGTGCCAGCAGTTACTCGTCCGATGTCTGGAGGAGCTCCTATAATTCACCCCTCCACTTT.

The genes are TRBV20-1 and TRBJ2-3, with D maybe TRBD2 (5 bases). The CDR3 is 13 amino acids. V was cut by 6 bases and J by 6 bases, with 16 bases left in between. Per the germline V gene, CDR1 is DFQATT and CDR2 is SNEGSKA (reference sequence). For the CDR3, the DNA is TGCAGTGCCCCTCTGCGTCGGGGTGATACGCAGTATTTT. It codes for CSAPLRRGDTQYF.

The CDR3 is CASSQDRGESSPLHF. Written as DNA, the CDR3 is TGCGCCAGCAGCCAGGACAGGGGTGAGAGTTCACCCCTCCACTTT. The chain carries TRBV4-1 and TRBJ1-6, with 9 bases aligning to TRBD1. In germline, CDR1 is MGHRA, CDR2 YSYEKL. Trimming at V came to 3 bases and at J to 9 bases, leaving 6 bases not matched to a gene. The CDR3 consists of 15 residues.

This clonotype was seen only a few times. V gene TRBV5-6 combines with J gene TRBJ2-3, with D possibly TRBD1 on 5 matching bases. CDR1 is SGHDT and CDR2 is YYEEEE in the germline V gene. CDR3 length: 16 amino acids. V gave up 2 bases and J gave up 4 bases, with 17 bases separating them. CDR3 DNA: TGTGCCAGCAGCTTTGCCGACAGCCCAAGGCCAGATACGCAGTATTTT. It codes for CASSFADSPRPDTQYF.

The chain is built from TRBV5-1 and TRBJ2-5, with 7 bases that match TRBD1. Germline V gene sequence: CDR1 SGHRS, CDR2 YFSETQ. CDR3 length: 20 amino acids. The J segment lost 2 bases and the V segment lost 7 bases, leaving 26 bases of the junction unmatched. This CDR3 is CASRQTGVGSSLASQETQYF. CDR3 nucleotide sequence: TGCGCCAGCCGACAAACAGGGGTGGGCTCTTCCCTCGCCAGTCAAGAGACCCAGTACTTC. The entire variable domain, with the rest obtained from reference TRBV5-1 and TRBJ2-5, is as follows: KAGVTQTPRYLIKTRGQQVTLSCSPISGHRSVSWYQQTPGQGLQFLFEYFSETQRNKGNFPGRFSGRQFSNSRSEMNVSTLELGDSALYLCASRQTGVGSSLASQETQYFGPGTRLLVL.

This sequence joins TRBV19 and TRBJ2-7; TRBD1 matches at 7 bases. Unmatched junction bases numbered 5, after V lost 3 bases and J lost 0 bases. Germline CDR1 reads LNHDA; CDR2 reads SQIVND (reference sequence). The CDR3 contains 15 residues. This CDR3 is CASSIRQGASYEQYV. Written as DNA, the CDR3 is TGTGCCAGTAGTATTAGACAGGGAGCCTCCTACGAGCAGTACGTC.

In this sample, this clonotype turned up a few times. V is TRBV6-5 and J is TRBJ1-2; perhaps TRBD1 as D (5 bases). The CDR3 has 16 amino acids. The germline gives CDR1 MNHEY, CDR2 SVGAGI. V lost 7 bases to trimming and J lost 6 bases, with 24 bases between them. The CDR3 loop reads CASMSTGTERGNGYTF. The DNA of the CDR3 is TGTGCCAGCATGTCGACCGGGACTGAACGGGGAAATGGCTACACCTTC.

This clonotype was detected ten times or more. The V gene is TRBV11-1, the J gene TRBJ1-2; tentatively, D is TRBD1 (6 bases). Trimming removed 4 bases from V and 5 bases from J, with 14 bases in between. The CDR3 totals 14 residues. Germline CDR1 reads SGHAT; CDR2 reads FQDESV (reference sequence). This chain's CDR3 is CASSSQGTPYGYTF. For the CDR3, the DNA is TGTGCCAGCAGCTCACAGGGAACCCCGTATGGCTACACCTTC.

The chain is built from TRBV14 and TRBJ2-2, with TRBD2 identical over 7 bases. The V segment lost 4 bases and the J segment 4 bases; nucleotides outside the gene matches: 9. The germline V gene encodes CDR1 SGHDN and CDR2 FVKESK. CDR3 length equals 16 residues. CDR3 protein: CASSPLGGGFTGELFF. CDR3 sequence (DNA): TGTGCCAGCAGCCCCTTGGGCGGGGGTTTCACCGGGGAGCTGTTTTTT.

This clonotype turned up a few times. This sequence joins TRBV5-8 and TRBJ1-2, with TRBD1 identical over 9 bases. The CDR3 totals 15 residues. The V segment lost 4 bases and the J segment 11 bases; nucleotides outside the gene matches: 15. Germline V lookup: CDR1 SGHTS, CDR2 YDEGEE. CDR3 amino acids: CASSADMGQGFGYTF. Written as DNA, the CDR3 is TGTGCCAGCAGCGCTGATATGGGACAGGGATTCGGGTACACCTTC.

This clonotype was seen a handful of times. V is TRBV27 and J is TRBJ2-3; 13 nucleotides align to TRBD2. J was trimmed by 8 bases and V by 6 bases; bases with no gene match: 11. The CDR3 runs 16 residues. Germline CDR1 is MNHEY and CDR2 is SMNVEV (reference sequence). The CDR3 region is CASSWTSGGSRVTQYF. In nucleotides, the CDR3 is TGTGCCAGCAGCTGGACTAGCGGGGGATCCCGTGTTACGCAGTATTTT.

This rearrangement joins TRBV10-3 to TRBJ2-1; D ambiguous. Germline CDR1 and CDR2: ENHRY and SYGVKD. Trimming stripped 6 bases from V and 0 bases from J, with 9 bases between. This CDR3 has 14 residues. This CDR3 reads CAISPDGSYNEQFF. Here the CDR3 DNA reads TGTGCCATCAGCCCTGACGGCTCCTACAATGAGCAGTTCTTC.

Note on this clonotype: Germline is not matched at one junction end, which may reflect a read error. This rearrangement joins TRBV6-5 to TRBJ2-1; tentatively, D is TRBD1 or TRBD2 (6 bases each). The CDR3 totals 17 residues. Per germline, CDR1 MNHEY and CDR2 SVGAGI. DNA for the CDR3: TGTGTCAGCAGATACCACAGGGACGGGAGCTCCTACAATGAGCAGTTCTTC. It translates to CVSRYHRDGSSYNEQFF.